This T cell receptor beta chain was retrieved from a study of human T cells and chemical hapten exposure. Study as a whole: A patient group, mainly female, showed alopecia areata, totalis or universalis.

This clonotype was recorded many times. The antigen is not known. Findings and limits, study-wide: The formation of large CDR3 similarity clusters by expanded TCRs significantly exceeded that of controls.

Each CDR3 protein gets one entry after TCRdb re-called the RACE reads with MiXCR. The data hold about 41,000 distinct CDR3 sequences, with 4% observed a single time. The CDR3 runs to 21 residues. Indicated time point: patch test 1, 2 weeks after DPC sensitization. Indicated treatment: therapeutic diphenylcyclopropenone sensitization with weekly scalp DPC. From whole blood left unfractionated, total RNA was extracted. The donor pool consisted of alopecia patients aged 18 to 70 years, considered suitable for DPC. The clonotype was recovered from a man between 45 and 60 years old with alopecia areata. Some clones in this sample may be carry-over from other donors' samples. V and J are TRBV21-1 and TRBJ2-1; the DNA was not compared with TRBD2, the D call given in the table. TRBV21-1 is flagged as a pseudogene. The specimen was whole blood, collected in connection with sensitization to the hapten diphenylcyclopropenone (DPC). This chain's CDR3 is CASSKESDLAGGPPLYNEQFF. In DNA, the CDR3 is TGTGCCAGCAGCAAAGAGTCGGATCTAGCGGGAGGCCCTCCACTGTACAATGAGCAGTTCTTC.